Detailed here is one TCR beta chain. Its antigen is not identified. The sample is drawn from a study of T cell responses to AZD1222 COVID-19 vaccine. Study-wide findings and caveats: Of spike-specific TCRs, nearly half reportedly target regions left unmutated in variants.

The CDR3 totals 13 residues. Trimming removed 1 base from V and 5 bases from J, with 8 bases in between. CDR1 SGHVS and CDR2 FNYEAQ come from the germline V gene. Assay used: immunoSEQ multiplex PCR; TCRdb lists only in-frame clones, some missing. The repertoire consists of 110,000 to 150,000 clones, with 80% to 95% occurring once and the leading ten covering 1.7%. The V call is TRBV7-6, the J call TRBJ2-5; D call uncertain. The specimen was peripheral blood, collected on day 0 of AZD1222 vaccination. The sequence was collected from an adult in good health. The CDR3 protein is CASSLDSRETQYF. DNA of the CDR3: TGTGCCAGCAGCTTAGATTCGAGGGAGACCCAGTACTTC.